These T cell receptor beta chains were read from a single sample in a study of T cell repertoires in ileal Crohn's disease. Some clones are missing from TCRdb's copy, which holds only in-frame ones; the method was immunoSEQ multiplex PCR. The sample yields 8,500 to 14,000 clones, about three quarters seen once. The sequenced sample was ileal tissue. These TCRs come from an adult with Crohn's disease. Each CDR3 is given with its conserved first and last residue. A D gene is named only where the DNA matches it firmly. A row's size may be missing; if present it is once, few, many or a size class.

D | size | J | V | CDR3 | DNA
TRBD2 | - | TRBJ2-5 | TRBV4-1 | CASSRGSGGAHETQYF | TGCGCCAGCAGTAGGGGTAGCGGGGGGGCACATGAGACCCAGTACTTC
TRBD2 | - | TRBJ2-5 | TRBV4-1 | CASGAGLYETQYF | TGCGCCAGCGGAGCGGGGCTCTACGAGACCCAGTACTTC
TRBD2 | - | TRBJ2-1 | TRBV11-3 | CASSSIESSGGAHEQFF | TGTGCCAGCAGCTCAATCGAATCTAGCGGGGGGGCCCATGAGCAGTTCTTC
- | once | TRBJ2-7 | TRBV18 | CASSPAGRSYEQYF | TGTGCCAGCTCCCCAGCGGGTCGCTCCTACGAGCAGTACTTC
- | - | TRBJ2-6 | TRBV5-1 | CASRNSGANVPTF | TGCGCCAGCAGAAACTCTGGGGCCAACGTCCCGACTTTC
- | - | TRBJ2-1 | TRBV7-3 | CASSLNRANEQFF | TGTGCCAGCAGCTTAAACAGGGCCAATGAGCAGTTCTTC
TRBD2 | - | TRBJ2-5 | TRBV4-2 | CASSQVNQRGETQYF | TGTGCCAGCAGCCAAGTAAATCAGCGGGGAGAGACCCAGTACTTC
- | - | TRBJ1-4 | TRBV11-2 | CASSLRNEKLFF | TGTGCCAGCAGCCTCCGTAATGAAAAACTGTTTTTT
- | - | TRBJ2-5 | TRBV5-1 | CASSLEAQETQYF | TGCGCCAGCAGCTTGGAAGCCCAAGAGACCCAGTACTTC
- | - | TRBJ2-7 | TRBV14 | CASSQESGRYEQYF | TGTGCCAGCAGCCAAGAATCTGGCAGGTACGAGCAGTACTTC
TRBD1 | - | TRBJ2-2 | TRBV9 | CASSVGQGRSGELFF | TGTGCCAGCAGCGTAGGACAGGGGAGGTCCGGGGAGCTGTTTTTT
- | - | TRBJ2-2 | TRBV4-3 | CASSQDVSGELFF | TGCGCCAGCAGCCAAGATGTATCCGGGGAGCTGTTTTTT
TRBD2 | - | TRBJ2-2 | TRBV19 | CASSPILAEVTNTGELFF | TGTGCCAGTAGTCCGATACTAGCGGAGGTAACGAACACCGGGGAGCTGTTTTTT
TRBD1 | - | TRBJ1-2 | TRBV19 | CASSIETGNGYTF | TGTGCCAGTAGTATTGAGACAGGGAATGGCTACACCTTC
TRBD2 | - | TRBJ2-5 | TRBV30 | CAWRTSGGPETQYF | TGTGCCTGGAGGACTAGCGGGGGGCCAGAGACCCAGTACTTC
TRBD1 | - | TRBJ1-3 | TRBV30 | CAWGGGGGRNTIYF | TGTGCCTGGGGGGGTGGAGGGGGCCGAAACACCATATATTTT
TRBD2 | - | TRBJ2-7 | TRBV7-6 | CASREYSGGSYEQYF | TGTGCCAGCAGGGAGTATAGCGGGGGATCGTACGAGCAGTACTTC
TRBD1 | - | TRBJ2-5 | TRBV9 | CASSQGQGVEQTQYF | TGTGCCAGCAGCCAGGGACAGGGGGTTGAACAGACCCAGTACTTC
TRBD2 | - | TRBJ2-7 | TRBV7-8 | CASSLVAGGTEQYF | TGTGCCAGCAGCTTAGTAGCGGGGGGTACCGAGCAGTACTTC
TRBD2 | - | TRBJ2-5 | TRBV18 | CASSPQRGGQETQYF | TGTGCCAGCTCACCACAGCGGGGGGGCCAAGAGACCCAGTACTTC
- | once | TRBJ1-1 | TRBV2 | CASSSGLNTEAFF | TGTGCCAGCAGTTCCGGGTTGAACACTGAAGCTTTCTTT
- | - | TRBJ1-2 | TRBV25-1 | CASSEFESAARFYGYTF | TGTGCCAGCAGTGAATTTGAAAGTGCGGCGCGCTTCTATGGCTACACCTTC
TRBD1 | - | TRBJ2-6 | TRBV27 | CASSTKFNPGGRVSGANVLTF | TGTGCCAGCAGCACTAAATTCAACCCAGGGGGCAGAGTGTCTGGGGCCAACGTCCTGACTTTC
TRBD1 | few | TRBJ2-7 | TRBV7-6 | CASSLYGTGAYEQYF | TGTGCCAGCAGCTTATACGGGACAGGGGCCTACGAGCAGTACTTC
TRBD1 | - | TRBJ2-5 | TRBV10-3 | CAISEFLTGQGAEETQYF | TGTGCCATCAGTGAGTTCCTCACTGGACAGGGGGCTGAAGAGACCCAGTACTTC
TRBD1 | - | TRBJ1-2 | TRBV28 | CASSLSGQGKVYGYTF | TGTGCCAGCAGTTTAAGCGGACAGGGGAAAGTCTATGGCTACACCTTC
TRBD1 | - | TRBJ1-5 | TRBV30 | CAWSVNRGNQPQHF | TGTGCCTGGAGTGTAAACAGGGGTAATCAGCCCCAGCATTTT
- | - | TRBJ1-2 | TRBV6-5 | CATSDSYGYTF | TGTGCCACCTCGGACAGCTATGGCTACACCTTC
- | few | TRBJ1-2 | TRBV7-8 | CASSSLGTGNYGYTF | TGTGCCAGCAGCTCCCTTGGGACTGGGAACTATGGCTACACCTTC
TRBD1 | - | TRBJ1-2 | TRBV29-1 | CSVTKHDRGPTF | TGCAGCGTTACCAAACATGACAGGGGGCCCACCTTC
TRBD1 | - | TRBJ1-1 | TRBV2 | CASRDRGKAYNTEAFF | TGTGCCAGCAGGGACAGGGGAAAAGCGTATAACACTGAAGCTTTCTTT
TRBD2 | - | TRBJ2-3 | TRBV5-4 | CASSWSGTNTDTQYF | TGTGCCAGCAGCTGGAGCGGGACCAACACAGATACGCAGTATTTT
- | - | TRBJ1-1 | TRBV6-6 | CASSSPPTRAEAFF | TGTGCCAGCAGTTCCCCGCCGACACGCGCTGAAGCTTTCTTT
- | - | TRBJ2-7 | TRBV19 | CASSIDLWQGGSYEQYF | TGTGCCAGTAGTATAGATCTATGGCAGGGCGGATCCTACGAGCAGTACTTC
TRBD1 | - | TRBJ2-7 | TRBV4-3 | CASSQDDRGAYEQYF | TGCGCCAGCAGCCAAGACGACAGGGGCGCCTACGAGCAGTACTTC
- | - | TRBJ1-2 | TRBV2 | CASSPNSNGDYGYTF | TGTGCCAGCAGCCCTAATTCCAACGGGGACTATGGCTACACCTTC
- | - | TRBJ2-7 | TRBV5-6 | CASTMDTTYEQYF | TGTGCCAGCACCATGGACACCACCTACGAGCAGTACTTC
- | - | TRBJ1-1 | TRBV14 | CASSQGGALNTEAFF | TGTGCCAGCAGCCAGGGGGGGGCCCTGAACACTGAAGCTTTCTTT
TRBD2 | - | TRBJ2-5 | TRBV7-7 | CASSHGLAGGGETQYF | TGTGCTAGCAGCCACGGACTAGCGGGGGGCGGAGAGACCCAGTACTTC
- | - | TRBJ2-1 | TRBV7-2 | CASRRGSSYNEQFF | TGTGCCAGCAGGCGGGGAAGCTCCTACAATGAGCAGTTCTTC
TRBD1 | - | TRBJ2-5 | TRBV11-2 | CASSRRQGVQETQYF | TGTGCCAGCAGCCGTAGACAGGGGGTCCAAGAGACCCAGTACTTC
TRBD1 | - | TRBJ1-5 | TRBV2 | CASRDRDRGSNQPQHF | TGTGCCAGCAGGGATAGGGACAGGGGAAGCAATCAGCCCCAGCATTTT